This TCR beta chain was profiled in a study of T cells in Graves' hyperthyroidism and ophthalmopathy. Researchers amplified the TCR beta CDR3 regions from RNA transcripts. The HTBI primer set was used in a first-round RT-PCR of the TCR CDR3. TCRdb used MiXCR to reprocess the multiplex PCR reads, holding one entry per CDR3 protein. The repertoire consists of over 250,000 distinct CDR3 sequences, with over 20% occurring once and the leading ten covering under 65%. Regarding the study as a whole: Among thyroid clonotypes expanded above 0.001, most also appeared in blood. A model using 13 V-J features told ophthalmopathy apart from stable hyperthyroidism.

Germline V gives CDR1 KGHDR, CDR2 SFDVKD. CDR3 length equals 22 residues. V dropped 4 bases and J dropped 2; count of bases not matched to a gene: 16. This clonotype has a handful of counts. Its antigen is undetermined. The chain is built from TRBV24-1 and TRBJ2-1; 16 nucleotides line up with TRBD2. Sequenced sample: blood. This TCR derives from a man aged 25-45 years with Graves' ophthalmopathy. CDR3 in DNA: TGTGCCACCAGTGACCGGGACAGGAGAGGGACTAGCGGGAGGGGGACCTACAATGAGCAGTTCTTC. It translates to CATSDRDRRGTSGRGTYNEQFF.